This T cell receptor beta chain came from a study of cytomegalovirus exposure and HLA in healthy donors. Study-level findings and limits: Three CMV-associated chains proved CMV antigen-specific in vitro. Reports indicate that TCR beta sequences accurately predicted the HLA-A and HLA-B alleles of most subjects. The presence/absence work took it that sequencing depth was about the same across donors.

This clone was counted only a few times. As yet, its antigen is unknown. It was with 60 Vbeta and 13 Jbeta primers that the PCR ran. Measured with immunoSEQ multiplex PCR; TCRdb has only the in-frame clones, and not every one. Of 89,000 or so clones in the sample, 70% to 75% were seen once. CDR1 is MGHDK, CDR2 SYGVNS, per germline. The CDR3 contains 13 residues. Between the trimmed V and J ends, which lost 2 bases and 2 bases, there was a span of 6 bases. The TCR comes from a man aged 55 to 70 in good health and CMV-seronegative. The sample consisted of PBMCs. The V and J genes are TRBV25-1 and TRBJ1-1, with no clear D. DNA for the CDR3: TGTGCCAGCAGTGAACAGGAAAACACTGAAGCTTTCTTT. This sequence encodes CASSEQENTEAFF. Together with reference TRBV25-1 and TRBJ1-1, the CDR3 gives the full variable domain: EADIYQTPRYLVIGTGKKITLECSQTMGHDKMYWYQQDPGMELHLIHYSYGVNSTEKGDLSSESTVSRIRTEHFPLTLESARPSHTSQYLCASSEQENTEAFFGQGTRLTVV.